The text below deals with one T cell receptor (beta chain). The V and J ends lost 0 bases and 8 bases, in that order; junction bases with no gene match: 5. The CDR3 has 14 amino acids. Germline CDR1 MNHEY, CDR2 SMNVEV (reference sequence). The sample originates from a study of OX40 agonist ivuxolimab in advanced cancers. The data were produced by immunoSEQ multiplex PCR, yet TCRdb's version contains in-frame clones alone and is incomplete. This table has tens of thousands of clones, around 91% appearing once. This clonotype was obtained from an adult with an advanced solid tumor such as melanoma, head and neck, liver or kidney cancer. V is TRBV27 and J is TRBJ1-2, with 8 bases matching TRBD1. Sample: CD4+ or CD8+ T cells sorted from blood, taken in a trial of the OX40 agonist ivuxolimab. CDR3 nucleotides: TGTGCCAGCAGTTTATCGGGGGCAGGGGGCGGCTACACCTTC. Translation: CASSLSGAGGGYTF.